These 31 T cell receptor beta chains were all obtained from the same sample, sequenced in a study of T cells in Graves' hyperthyroidism and ophthalmopathy. TCR beta CDR3 region amplification was performed from RNA transcripts. TCR CDR3 underwent first-round RT-PCR with the HTBI primer set. TCRdb reprocessed the multiplex PCR reads via MiXCR and lists one record per CDR3 protein. Among fewer than 750,000 distinct CDR3 sequences listed, about 14% were seen once. The sequenced material came from blood. These receptors originate from a woman aged 45-65 years with Graves' ophthalmopathy.

This clonotype was seen many times. The J gene is TRBJ1-2, the V gene TRBV7-2, with D possibly TRBD1 on 5 matching bases. CDR3 size: 14 residues. Germline CDR1 SGHTA, CDR2 FQGNSA. The V end was cut by 3 bases, the J end by 2 bases, with 10 bases between. CDR3 DNA sequence: TGTGCCAGCAGCTTCCCGGGACGGAACTATGGCTACACCTTC. Translation gives CASSFPGRNYGYTF.

V usage is TRBV10-3 and J usage is TRBJ2-7; TRBD1 matches at 7 bases. CDR1 ENHRY and CDR2 SYGVKD come from the germline V gene. The junction had 7 bases not matched to a gene; V was cut back by 10 bases and J by 4 bases. The CDR3 sequence is 12 residues long. The CDR3 reads CATTGYQYEQYF. The CDR3, as DNA: TGTGCCACGACAGGGTATCAATACGAGCAGTACTTC.

This clonotype was counted at least ten times. The V call is TRBV7-2, the J call TRBJ1-5; D gene ambiguous. Trimming stripped 0 bases from V and 1 base from J, with 7 bases between. Germline-derived CDR1 and CDR2 are SGHTA and FQGNSA. The CDR3 runs 15 residues. The CDR3 region is CASSLAPTSNQPQHF. The CDR3 nucleotides are TGTGCCAGCAGCTTAGCGCCCACCAGCAATCAGCCCCAGCATTTT.

The table lists this clonotype with many counts. This chain joins TRBV28 and TRBJ2-5; 10 positions match TRBD1. This CDR3 region has 17 residues. With V trimmed by 5 bases and J by 0 bases, 9 bases remained unmatched. Germline V gene lookup returns CDR1 MDHEN and CDR2 SYDVKM. As DNA, the CDR3 is TGTGCCAGCAGTCAGAGAAGACAGGGGGCATACCAAGAGACCCAGTACTTC. Protein sequence: CASSQRRQGAYQETQYF. The full variable domain, its missing parts supplied by reference TRBV28 and TRBJ2-5, is DVKVTQSSRYLVKRTGEKVFLECVQDMDHENMFWYRQDPGLGLRLIYFSYDVKMKEKGDIPEGYSVSREKKERFSLILESASTNQTSMYLCASSQRRQGAYQETQYFGPGTRLLVL.

This clonotype was found many times. The chain carries TRBV29-1 and TRBJ2-7; 7 bases line up with TRBD1. The CDR3 totals 13 residues. V shed 4 bases and J 2 bases; nucleotides not matched to a gene: 5. CDR1 and CDR2 from the germline V gene are SQVTM and ANQGSEA. The CDR3 DNA reads TGCAGCGTTGCGACAGGGATGACCTACGAGCAGTACTTC. As protein: CSVATGMTYEQYF.

This sequence joins TRBV20-1 and TRBJ1-5; 10 bases agree with TRBD1. With V trimmed by 5 bases and J by 1 base, 2 bases remained unmatched. The length of the CDR3 is 14 residues. CDR1 is DFQATT, CDR2 SNEGSKA, per germline (reference sequence). In DNA form, the CDR3 reads TGCAGTGCTCCGACAGGGGGCAGCAATCAGCCCCAGCATTTT. Protein sequence: CSAPTGGSNQPQHF.

The chain couples TRBV20-1 to TRBJ2-7; the match to TRBD1 covers 9 bases. Losses at the gene ends were 7 bases for V and 2 bases for J; bases not matched to a gene: 6. The germline V gene encodes CDR1 DFQATT and CDR2 SNEGSKA (reference sequence). This CDR3 region has 13 residues. The CDR3 region has the DNA TGCAGTGATACAGGGACAGGGACCTACGAGCAGTACTTC. It yields the protein CSDTGTGTYEQYF.

The J gene is TRBJ2-7, the V gene TRBV6-2 or TRBV6-3; a possible D gene is TRBD1 (5 bases). Between the trimmed V and J ends, which lost 8 bases and 2 bases, there was a span of 10 bases. Germline V CDR1 and CDR2: MNHEY, SVGEGT. The CDR3 has 12 residues. CDR3 in amino acids: CASGQGPYEQYF. The CDR3 DNA reads as TGTGCCAGCGGGCAGGGCCCCTACGAGCAGTACTTC.

V usage is TRBV7-9 and J usage is TRBJ2-3, with TRBD2 matching over 12 bases. CDR3 length: 13 amino acids. J lost 11 bases, V lost 5 bases, and 5 bases had no gene match. The germline V gene has CDR1 SEHNR and CDR2 FQNEAQ (reference sequence). Here the CDR3 DNA reads TGTGCCAGCAGCCCGACTAGCGGGAGCAAGCAGTATTTT. Protein: CASSPTSGSKQYF.

In regard to this clonotype: Relative to the germline gene, one junction end is altered; a read error may explain this. This chain connects TRBV5-6 to TRBJ2-5, with 13 bases fitting TRBD2. In germline, CDR1 is SGHDT, CDR2 YYEEEE. The CDR3 has 15 residues. The CDR3 coding sequence is TGTGCCAGCACCTTGAGACTAGCGGGAGGTGAGACCCAGTACTTC. Translating it yields CASTLRLAGGETQYF.

In this sample, this clonotype turned up many times. The chain has TRBV14 and TRBJ2-1, with 8 bases matching TRBD2. This CDR3 is 16 amino acids long. In germline, CDR1 is SGHDN, CDR2 FVKESK. The J segment lost 5 bases and the V segment lost 6 bases, leaving 12 bases of the junction unmatched. As DNA, the CDR3 is TGTGCCAGCAGTCTGATAGCGGGATGGAGGCACAATGAGCAGTTCTTC. Its protein is CASSLIAGWRHNEQFF.

The chain combines TRBV7-9 with TRBJ2-7, with 11 bases that match TRBD2. Per the germline V gene, CDR1 is SEHNR and CDR2 is FQNEAQ (reference sequence). The CDR3 has 16 residues. J lost 5 bases, V lost 7 bases, and 13 bases had no gene match. CDR3 nucleotides: TGTGCCAGCATCTTTCATAGCGGGAGGGCCTTAAACGAGCAGTACTTC. It codes for CASIFHSGRALNEQYF.

There are many counts of this clonotype. The CDR3 region has the DNA TGTGCCAGCTCACCAACTCGGGAGGACCCGAGGGGAGAGCAGTTCTTC. Translation: CASSPTREDPRGEQFF. J is TRBJ2-1 and V is TRBV18; TRBD2 matches 7 bases. The CDR3 is made up of 16 amino acids. From germline, CDR1 is KGHSH and CDR2 LQKENI. V lost 2 bases and J lost 10; bases outside the gene matches: 14.

This clonotype was seen repeatedly, ten times or more. V is TRBV3-1 and J is TRBJ2-1; D ambiguous. The germline V gene has CDR1 LGHDT and CDR2 YNNKEL (reference sequence). The CDR3 is 13 residues long. With 4 bases removed from V and 2 bases from J, the gap between germline ends came to 6 bases. This CDR3 reads CASSLGPYNEQFF. The CDR3 DNA reads as TGTGCCAGCAGCCTCGGCCCCTACAATGAGCAGTTCTTC.

This clonotype was seen at least ten times. The rearrangement links TRBV9 to TRBJ1-1, with D unclear. This CDR3 is 14 amino acids long. Germline CDR1 reads SGDLS; CDR2 reads YYNGEE. Trimming shortened V by 0 bases and J by 0 bases, and 6 bases separated the two germline ends. CDR3 coding DNA: TGTGCCAGCAGCGTAGCTGGGGTGAACACTGAAGCTTTCTTT. Translation: CASSVAGVNTEAFF.

This clonotype was observed a single time. The chain employs TRBV4-1 and TRBJ2-7, with 8 bases aligning to TRBD1. The V gene end was trimmed by 4 bases and the J gene end by 2 bases; junction bases not matched to a gene: 7. The CDR3 length is 15 residues. CDR1 is MGHRA and CDR2 is YSYEKL in the germline V gene. The chain's CDR3 is CASSPWTGPTYEQYF. The DNA of the CDR3 is TGCGCCAGCAGCCCCTGGACAGGGCCTACCTACGAGCAGTACTTC.

This clonotype has just a few counts. The genes are TRBV20-1 and TRBJ1-5; D gene unclear. Germline CDR1 is DFQATT and CDR2 is SNEGSKA (reference sequence). Trimming removed 6 bases at V and 0 bases at J, with 12 bases between. The CDR3 is 14 amino acids. DNA for the CDR3: TGCAGTGCCAAGTTGAGCTATAGCAATCAGCCCCAGCATTTT. It is translated as CSAKLSYSNQPQHF.

Many counts were recorded for this clonotype. The V gene is TRBV7-2, the J gene TRBJ2-2; D is possibly TRBD1 (6 bases). The CDR3 consists of 16 residues. Trimming took 3 bases from V and 2 from J, leaving 13 bases between them. Germline CDR1 is SGHTA and CDR2 is FQGNSA. CDR3 nucleotide sequence: TGTGCCAGCAGCTTGGGGGCAGGGCTCAACACCGGGGAGCTGTTTTTT. Translation gives CASSLGAGLNTGELFF. Full variable domain (outside the CDR3, taken from reference TRBV7-2 and TRBJ2-2): GAGVSQSPSNKVTEKGKDVELRCDPISGHTALYWYRQSLGQGLEFLIYFQGNSAPDKSGLPSDRFSAERTGGSVSTLTIQRTQQEDSAVYLCASSLGAGLNTGELFFGEGSRLTVL.

At least ten counts were recorded for this clonotype. The chain has TRBV3-1 and TRBJ1-1; no firm D call. This CDR3 contains 14 residues. V was cut by 0 bases and J by 7 bases, with 12 bases left in between. Germline loops: CDR1 LGHDT, CDR2 YNNKEL (reference sequence). DNA of the CDR3: TGTGCCAGCAGCCAAGAGTTGCCAGATAGTGAAGCTTTCTTT. Protein sequence: CASSQELPDSEAFF.

This clonotype was counted at least ten times. V is TRBV7-2 and J is TRBJ2-1; TRBD2 agrees at 7 bases. The CDR3 is made up of 15 amino acids. Germline CDR1 reads SGHTA; CDR2 reads FQGNSA. The V gene end was trimmed by 4 bases and the J gene end by 6 bases; junction bases not matched to a gene: 9. Here the CDR3 DNA reads TGTGCCAGCAGCTCGTCCTTTACGGGAGGCAATGAGCAGTTCTTC. Translating gives CASSSSFTGGNEQFF.

This clonotype was observed many times. The J gene is TRBJ1-1, the V gene TRBV4-2; D gene unclear. This CDR3 comprises 14 residues. V was trimmed by 1 base and J by 8 bases, leaving 14 bases between them. In germline, CDR1 is LGHNA, CDR2 YNFKEQ. CDR3 loop: CASSQGATDSEAFF. CDR3 sequence (DNA): TGTGCCAGCAGCCAAGGCGCTACCGATTCAGAAGCTTTCTTT.

This chain connects TRBV20-1 to TRBJ2-1, with 12 bases that match TRBD2. CDR3 size: 14 residues. The J segment lost 6 bases and the V segment lost 4 bases, leaving 4 bases of the junction unmatched. Germline values: CDR1 DFQATT, CDR2 SNEGSKA (reference sequence). The chain's CDR3 is CSATTSGRSNEQFF. The CDR3 coding sequence is TGCAGTGCTACCACTAGCGGGAGGTCCAATGAGCAGTTCTTC.

This clonotype was counted ten times or more. This sequence joins TRBV18 and TRBJ1-2; D may be TRBD1 (6 bases). The CDR3 runs to 16 residues. The germline gives CDR1 KGHSH, CDR2 LQKENI. V was clipped by 5 bases and J by 7 bases, with 23 bases between them. The CDR3 loop reads CASSEHVTPDRSGYTF. For the CDR3, the DNA is TGTGCCAGCTCAGAACATGTTACCCCCGACAGGAGTGGCTACACCTTC. Supplemented by reference TRBV18 and TRBJ1-2, the full variable domain reads NAGVMQNPRHLVRRRGQEARLRCSPMKGHSHVYWYRQLPEEGLKFMVYLQKENIIDESGMPKERFSAEFPKEGPSILRIQQVVRGDSAAYFCASSEHVTPDRSGYTFGSGTRLTVV.

Comments on this clonotype: This sequence may be a read error, since a much larger clone differs from it by one base. The chain couples TRBV7-2 to TRBJ2-1; D possibly corresponds to TRBD2 (5 bases). The CDR3 has 12 amino acids. Germline V lookup: CDR1 SGHTA, CDR2 FQGNSA. CDR3: CVSTRPGGEQFF. CDR3 in DNA: TGTGTCAGCACCCGACCCGGCGGGGAGCAGTTCTTC.

There are many counts of this clonotype. The J gene is TRBJ1-5, the V gene TRBV7-2; no clear D gene. With 5 bases removed from V and 1 base from J, the gap between germline ends came to 15 bases. The CDR3 is 16 residues long. The V gene's germline CDR1 is SGHTA and CDR2 FQGNSA. CDR3 coding DNA: TGTGCCAGCAGCCCCCACCGTAGTGGGAGCAATCAGCCCCAGCATTTT. This codes for CASSPHRSGSNQPQHF.

This clonotype was recorded at least ten times. This chain uses TRBV5-1 with TRBJ1-2; 7 bases match TRBD1. The CDR3 runs to 15 residues. V lost 4 bases and J lost 4; bases outside the gene matches: 10. Germline lookup yields CDR1 SGHRS and CDR2 YFSETQ. CDR3 amino acids: CASSRNRDSLYGYTF. CDR3 sequence (DNA): TGCGCCAGCAGCAGGAACCGGGACAGCCTCTATGGCTACACCTTC.

This clonotype was detected only a few times. The chain links TRBV19 to TRBJ2-3, with a weak D call TRBD1 (5 bases). The CDR3 consists of 16 residues. The germline CDR1 and CDR2 sequences are LNHDA and SQIVND (reference sequence). V lost 3 bases and J 2 bases, leaving 15 bases between the germline ends. The CDR3 DNA sequence: TGTGCCAGTAGTATCACAGGCCTGAAGAACACAGATACGCAGTATTTT. Translation: CASSITGLKNTDTQYF. Looking up the rest from reference TRBV19 and TRBJ2-3 gives the full variable domain: DGGITQSPKYLFRKEGQNVTLSCEQNLNHDAMYWYRQDPGQGLRLIYYSQIVNDFQKGDIAEGYSVSREKKESFPLTVTSAQKNPTAFYLCASSITGLKNTDTQYFGPGTRLTVL.

This sequence joins TRBV7-9 and TRBJ1-1; possible D gene TRBD1, 6 bases. The CDR3 has 15 amino acids. Germline loops: CDR1 SEHNR, CDR2 FQNEAQ (reference sequence). Between the trimmed V and J ends, which lost 3 bases and 4 bases, there was a span of 15 bases. The CDR3 loop is CASSFASGGPTEAFF. The CDR3 coding sequence is TGTGCCAGCAGCTTTGCTAGTGGGGGGCCCACTGAAGCTTTCTTT. Together with reference TRBV7-9 and TRBJ1-1, the CDR3 gives the full variable domain: DTGVSQNPRHKITKRGQNVTFRCDPISEHNRLYWYRQTLGQGPEFLTYFQNEAQLEKSRLLSDRFSAERPKGSFSTLEIQRTEQGDSAMYLCASSFASGGPTEAFFGQGTRLTVV.

The rearrangement joins TRBV20-1 to TRBJ1-5; D not certain. Germline V gene data show CDR1 as DFQATT and CDR2 as SNEGSKA (reference sequence). V lost 5 bases and J lost 0, with 8 bases in between. The CDR3 contains 13 residues. CDR3 sequence (DNA): TGCAGTGCTCTTCCGATTAGCAATCAGCCCCAGCATTTT. As protein: CSALPISNQPQHF.

This chain uses TRBV7-3 with TRBJ1-3, with unresolved D. The CDR3 consists of 17 residues. Germline-derived CDR1 and CDR2 are SGHTA and FQGTGA. Trimming left V 2 bases short and J 0 bases short, with 14 bases between. The chain's CDR3 is CASSLGGPRASGNTIYF. Here the CDR3 DNA reads TGTGCCAGCAGCTTAGGTGGACCGCGGGCCTCTGGAAACACCATATATTTT.

This clonotype was recorded many times. This chain uses TRBV28 with TRBJ2-5, with D perhaps TRBD1 or TRBD2 (6 bases each). Trimming took off 6 bases at V and 6 bases at J, with 17 bases between the two ends. CDR3 length: 14 residues. The V gene's germline CDR1 is MDHEN and CDR2 SYDVKM. The CDR3 DNA follows: TGTGCCAGCAGCCCGGTCGGGGGCGCACAGACCCAGTACTTC. Protein: CASSPVGGAQTQYF.